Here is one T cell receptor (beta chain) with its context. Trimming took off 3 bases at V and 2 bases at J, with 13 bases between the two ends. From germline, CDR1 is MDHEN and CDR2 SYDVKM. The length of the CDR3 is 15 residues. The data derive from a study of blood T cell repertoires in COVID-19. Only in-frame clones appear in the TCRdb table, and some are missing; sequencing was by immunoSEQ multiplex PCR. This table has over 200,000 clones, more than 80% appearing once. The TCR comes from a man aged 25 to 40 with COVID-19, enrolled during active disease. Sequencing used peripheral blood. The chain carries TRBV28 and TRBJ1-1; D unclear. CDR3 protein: CASSFRGRTNTEAFF. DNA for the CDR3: TGTGCCAGCAGTTTCCGAGGACGGACTAACACTGAAGCTTTCTTT. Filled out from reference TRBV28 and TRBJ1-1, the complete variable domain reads DVKVTQSSRYLVKRTGEKVFLECVQDMDHENMFWYRQDPGLGLRLIYFSYDVKMKEKGDIPEGYSVSREKKERFSLILESASTNQTSMYLCASSFRGRTNTEAFFGQGTRLTVV.